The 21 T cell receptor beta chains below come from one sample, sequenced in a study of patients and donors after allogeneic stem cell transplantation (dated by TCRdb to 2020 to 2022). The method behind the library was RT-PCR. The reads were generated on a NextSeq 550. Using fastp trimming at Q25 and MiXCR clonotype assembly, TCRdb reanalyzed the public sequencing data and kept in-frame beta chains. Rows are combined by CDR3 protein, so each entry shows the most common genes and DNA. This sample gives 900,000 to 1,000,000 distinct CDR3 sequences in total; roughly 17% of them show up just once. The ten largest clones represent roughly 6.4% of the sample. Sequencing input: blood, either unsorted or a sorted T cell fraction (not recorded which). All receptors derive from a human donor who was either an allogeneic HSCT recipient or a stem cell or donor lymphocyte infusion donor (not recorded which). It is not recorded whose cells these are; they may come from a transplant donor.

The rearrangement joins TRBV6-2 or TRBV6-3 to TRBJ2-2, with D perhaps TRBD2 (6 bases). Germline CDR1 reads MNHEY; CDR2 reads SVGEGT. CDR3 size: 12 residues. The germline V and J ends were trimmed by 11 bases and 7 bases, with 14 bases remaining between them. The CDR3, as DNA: TGTGCCTCCGCGTCGGGGGTCGGGGAGCTGTTTTTT. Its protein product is CASASGVGELFF.

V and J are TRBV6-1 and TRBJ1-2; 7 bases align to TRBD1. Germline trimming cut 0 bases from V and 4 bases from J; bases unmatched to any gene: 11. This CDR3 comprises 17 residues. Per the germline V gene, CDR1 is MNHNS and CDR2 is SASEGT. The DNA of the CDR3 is TGTGCCAGCAGTGAAGCGGTCTTTAAGGGGGCTGCCTATGGCTACACCTTC. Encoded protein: CASSEAVFKGAAYGYTF.

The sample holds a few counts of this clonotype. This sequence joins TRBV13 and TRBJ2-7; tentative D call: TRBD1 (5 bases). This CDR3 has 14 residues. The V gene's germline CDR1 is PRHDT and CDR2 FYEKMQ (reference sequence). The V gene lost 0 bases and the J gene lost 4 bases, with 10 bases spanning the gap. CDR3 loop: CASSLGTQEYEQYF. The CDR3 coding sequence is TGTGCCAGCAGCTTAGGCACACAGGAATACGAGCAGTACTTC.

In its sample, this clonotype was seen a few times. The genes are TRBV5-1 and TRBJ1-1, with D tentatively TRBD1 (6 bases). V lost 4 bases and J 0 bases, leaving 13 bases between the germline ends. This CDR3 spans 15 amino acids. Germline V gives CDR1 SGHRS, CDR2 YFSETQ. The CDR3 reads CASSGGQTMNTEAFF. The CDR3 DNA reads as TGCGCCAGCAGCGGAGGACAGACCATGAACACTGAAGCTTTCTTT.

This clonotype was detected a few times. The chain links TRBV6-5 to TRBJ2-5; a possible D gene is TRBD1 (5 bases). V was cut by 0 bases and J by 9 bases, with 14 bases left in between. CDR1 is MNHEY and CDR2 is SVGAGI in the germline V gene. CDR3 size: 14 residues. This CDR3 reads CASSYSKPLRAQYF. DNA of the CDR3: TGTGCCAGCAGTTACTCGAAACCACTCAGGGCCCAGTACTTC.

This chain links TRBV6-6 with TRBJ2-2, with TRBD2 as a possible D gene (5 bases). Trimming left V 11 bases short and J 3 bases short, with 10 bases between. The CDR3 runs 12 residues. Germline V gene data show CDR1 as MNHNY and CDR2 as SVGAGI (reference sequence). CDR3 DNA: TGTGCCTATCGGGGATACACCGGGGAGCTGTTTTTT. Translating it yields CAYRGYTGELFF.

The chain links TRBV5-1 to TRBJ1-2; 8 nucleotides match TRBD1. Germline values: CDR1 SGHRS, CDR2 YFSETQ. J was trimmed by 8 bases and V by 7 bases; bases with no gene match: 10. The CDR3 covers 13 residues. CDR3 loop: CASLLTGDGGYTF. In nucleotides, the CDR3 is TGCGCCAGCCTACTGACAGGGGACGGGGGCTACACCTTC.

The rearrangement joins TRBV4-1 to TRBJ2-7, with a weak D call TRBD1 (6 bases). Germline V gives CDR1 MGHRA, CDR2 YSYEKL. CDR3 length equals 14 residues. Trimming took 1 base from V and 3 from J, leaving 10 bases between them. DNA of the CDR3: TGCGCCAGCAGCCAAGGACAGGATATCTACGAGCAGTACTTC. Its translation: CASSQGQDIYEQYF.

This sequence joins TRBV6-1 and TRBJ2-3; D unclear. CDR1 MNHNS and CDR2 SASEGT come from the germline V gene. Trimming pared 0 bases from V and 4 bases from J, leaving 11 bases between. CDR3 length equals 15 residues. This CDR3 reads CASSEAGQLADTQYF. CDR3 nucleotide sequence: TGTGCCAGCAGTGAAGCGGGCCAGCTCGCAGATACGCAGTATTTT.

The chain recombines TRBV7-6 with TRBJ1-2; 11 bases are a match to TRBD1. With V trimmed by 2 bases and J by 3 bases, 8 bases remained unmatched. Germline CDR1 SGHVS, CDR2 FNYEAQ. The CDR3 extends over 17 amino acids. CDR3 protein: CASSLFGDRGSHYGYTF. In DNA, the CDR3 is TGTGCCAGCAGCTTATTCGGGGACAGGGGGTCGCACTATGGCTACACCTTC.

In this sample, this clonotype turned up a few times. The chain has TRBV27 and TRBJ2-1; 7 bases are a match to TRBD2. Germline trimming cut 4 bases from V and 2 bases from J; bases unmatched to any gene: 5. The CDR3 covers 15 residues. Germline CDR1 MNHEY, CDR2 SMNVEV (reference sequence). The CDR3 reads CASSSSGYTYNEQFF. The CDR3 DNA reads TGTGCCAGCAGTTCTAGCGGATATACCTACAATGAGCAGTTCTTC.

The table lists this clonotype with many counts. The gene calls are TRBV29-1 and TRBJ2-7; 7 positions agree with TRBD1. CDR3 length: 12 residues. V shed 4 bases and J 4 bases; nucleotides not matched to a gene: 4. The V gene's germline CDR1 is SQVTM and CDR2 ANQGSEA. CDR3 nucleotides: TGCAGCGTTGGAAGGGACAGTTACGAGCAGTACTTC. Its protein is CSVGRDSYEQYF.

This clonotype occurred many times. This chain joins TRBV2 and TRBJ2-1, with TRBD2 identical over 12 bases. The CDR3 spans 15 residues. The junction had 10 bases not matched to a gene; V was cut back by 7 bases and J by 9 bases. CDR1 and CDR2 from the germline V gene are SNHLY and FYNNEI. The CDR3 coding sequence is TGTGCCAGCATGCCCCTAGCGGGAGGGCCGGGTGAGCAGTTCTTC. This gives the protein CASMPLAGGPGEQFF.

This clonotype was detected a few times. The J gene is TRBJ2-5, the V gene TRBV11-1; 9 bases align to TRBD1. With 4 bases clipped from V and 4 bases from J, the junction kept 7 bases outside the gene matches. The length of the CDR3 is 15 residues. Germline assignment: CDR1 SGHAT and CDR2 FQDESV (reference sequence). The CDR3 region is CASSSYRGRLETQYF. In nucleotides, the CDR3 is TGTGCCAGCAGCTCCTACAGGGGGCGCTTAGAGACCCAGTACTTC.

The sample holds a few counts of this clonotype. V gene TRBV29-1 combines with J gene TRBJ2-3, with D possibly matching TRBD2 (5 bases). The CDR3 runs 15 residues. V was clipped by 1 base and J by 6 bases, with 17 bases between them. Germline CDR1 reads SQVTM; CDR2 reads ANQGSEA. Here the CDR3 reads CSVEVNSGGIDTQYF. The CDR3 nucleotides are TGCAGCGTTGAAGTTAACAGCGGAGGCATCGATACGCAGTATTTT.

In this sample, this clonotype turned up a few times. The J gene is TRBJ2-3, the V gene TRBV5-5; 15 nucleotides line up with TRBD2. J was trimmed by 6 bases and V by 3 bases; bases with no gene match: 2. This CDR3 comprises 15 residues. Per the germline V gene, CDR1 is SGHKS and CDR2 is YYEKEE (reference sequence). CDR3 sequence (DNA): TGTGCCAGCAGCTGGGGGACTAGCGGGAGGGATACGCAGTATTTT. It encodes CASSWGTSGRDTQYF.

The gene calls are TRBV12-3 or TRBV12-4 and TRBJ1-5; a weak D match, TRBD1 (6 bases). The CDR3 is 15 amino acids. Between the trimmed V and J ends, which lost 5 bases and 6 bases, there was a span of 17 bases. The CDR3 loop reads CASSPSGGQSQPQHF. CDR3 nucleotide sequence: TGTGCCAGCAGTCCCAGCGGGGGGCAAAGTCAGCCCCAGCATTTT.

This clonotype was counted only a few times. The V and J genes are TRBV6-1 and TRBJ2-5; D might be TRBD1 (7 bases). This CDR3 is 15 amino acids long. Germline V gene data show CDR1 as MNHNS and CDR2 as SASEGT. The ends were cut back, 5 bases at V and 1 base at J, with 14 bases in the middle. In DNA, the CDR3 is TGTGCCAGCAGTCAGGGGGGTTTAGGCCAAGAGACCCAGTACTTC. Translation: CASSQGGLGQETQYF.

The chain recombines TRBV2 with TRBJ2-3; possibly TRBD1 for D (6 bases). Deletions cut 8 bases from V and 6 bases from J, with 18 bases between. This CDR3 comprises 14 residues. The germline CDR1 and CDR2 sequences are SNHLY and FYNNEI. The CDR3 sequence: CASSLQGHADTQYF. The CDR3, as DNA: TGTGCCAGCTCCTTGCAGGGGCATGCCGATACGCAGTATTTT.

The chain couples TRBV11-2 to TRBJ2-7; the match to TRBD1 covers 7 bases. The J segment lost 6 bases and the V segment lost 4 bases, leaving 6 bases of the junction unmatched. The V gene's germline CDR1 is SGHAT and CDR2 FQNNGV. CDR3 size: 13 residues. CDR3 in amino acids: CASSWDSKSEQYF. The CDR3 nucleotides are TGTGCCAGCAGCTGGGACAGTAAGTCCGAGCAGTACTTC. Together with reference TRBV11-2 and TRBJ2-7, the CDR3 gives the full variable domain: EAGVAQSPRYKIIEKRQSVAFWCNPISGHATLYWYQQILGQGPKLLIQFQNNGVVDDSQLPKDRFSAERLKGVDSTLKIQPAKLEDSAVYLCASSWDSKSEQYFGPGTRLTVT.

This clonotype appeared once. Written as DNA, the CDR3 is TGTGCCAGCAGTTTAACGGGAACGACCACCGCCCCAGATACGCAGTATTTT. It is translated as CASSLTGTTTAPDTQYF. V and J are TRBV12-3 or TRBV12-4 and TRBJ2-3; D might be TRBD2 (5 bases). V dropped 2 bases and J dropped 4 bases, with 19 bases sitting between them. The CDR3 length is 17 residues.